This entry lists 4 T cell receptor beta chains sequenced from one sample in a study of blood T cell repertoires in COVID-19 (dated by TCRdb to 2020 to 2022). Libraries were prepared through the immunoSEQ multiplex PCR assay. Not all clones reach the TCRdb copy of this immuneACCESS table, which keeps in-frame sequences only. Checked studies attribute under half of the gap to unresolved V genes and leave the rest unexplained. The sample data list hundreds of thousands of clones, and 65% to 90% of these were observed just once. The ten largest clones capture just over 7% of the sample. Specimen: peripheral blood. All receptors derive from a woman aged 55-70 years with COVID-19, enrolled during active disease.

This chain connects TRBV7-2 to TRBJ1-3, with D perhaps TRBD1 (6 bases). Germline V lookup: CDR1 SGHTA, CDR2 FQGNSA. The CDR3 is made up of 16 amino acids. With 3 bases removed from V and 4 bases from J, the gap between germline ends came to 16 bases. The CDR3 DNA reads TGTGCCAGCAGCTTGGCCCCCAGGGGCAGGGGAAACACCATATATTTT. It specifies CASSLAPRGRGNTIYF.

This clone was counted only a few times. This chain uses TRBV27 with TRBJ2-7, with TRBD1 as a possible D gene (7 bases). Germline V gives CDR1 MNHEY, CDR2 SMNVEV (reference sequence). Trimming left V 4 bases short and J 5 bases short, with 18 bases between. CDR3 length: 15 residues. The CDR3 region is CASSSSRGAFDEQYF. For the CDR3, the DNA is TGTGCCAGCAGTTCGTCCAGGGGGGCGTTTGACGAGCAGTACTTC.

The V gene is TRBV7-3, the J gene TRBJ2-7; 10 bases fit TRBD2. Germline CDR1 reads SGHTA; CDR2 reads FQGTGA. The CDR3 has 17 residues. After removal of 2 bases from V and 2 bases from J, the junction contained 9 bases not matched to a gene. The CDR3 sequence is CASSLQLAGGIPYEQYF. The CDR3 DNA follows: TGTGCCAGCAGCTTACAATTAGCGGGGGGTATTCCCTACGAGCAGTACTTC.

The chain carries TRBV6-5 and TRBJ2-7; 8 bases agree with TRBD1. V was pared by 6 bases and J by 4 bases, with 11 bases of the junction left unmatched. Looked up from germline, CDR1 is MNHEY and CDR2 is SVGAGI. The CDR3 is 15 residues long. The CDR3 bases are TGTGCCAGCAGCCGTGCAGGGGGCATGGAATACGAGCAGTACTTC. Its translation: CASSRAGGMEYEQYF.